These 31 T cell receptor beta chains were sequenced from one sample in a study of long-term antiretroviral therapy in people with HIV. The assay, immunoSEQ v3.0, was run at survey level. Sequencing was performed with immunoSEQ multiplex PCR; in TCRdb, only in-frame clones are kept and a portion is missing. The sample has around 26,000 clones, under 80% seen once; the top ten hold over 9%. The starting material was unsorted PBMCs, obtained 1.1 years before starting antiretroviral therapy. The receptors here all came from a woman aged 40 to 55 with HIV.

The J gene is TRBJ2-1, the V gene TRBV11-2; 7 positions match TRBD2. V shed 10 bases, J shed 7 bases, and the junction held 16 bases outside the gene matches. Germline CDR1 SGHAT, CDR2 FQNNGV. The CDR3 consists of 15 residues. The CDR3 loop is CAMGGGGPVGNEQFF. CDR3 coding DNA: TGTGCCATGGGGGGGGGAGGGCCCGTAGGGAATGAGCAGTTCTTC.

The J gene is TRBJ2-3, the V gene TRBV4-3; TRBD2 matches at 8 bases. Looked up from germline, CDR1 is LGHNA and CDR2 is YSLEER. V gave up 0 bases and J gave up 1 base; unmatched junction bases: 6. The CDR3 spans 17 residues. The CDR3 region has the DNA TGCGCCAGCAGCCAAGACCTCGCAGCGGGGGGCACAGATACGCAGTATTTT. Translated: CASSQDLAAGGTDTQYF.

The J gene is TRBJ2-3, the V gene TRBV10-3; TRBD2 matches at 9 bases. The CDR3 covers 15 residues. Germline V CDR1 and CDR2: ENHRY, SYGVKD. The junction had 6 bases not matched to a gene; V was cut back by 4 bases and J by 4 bases. In DNA form, the CDR3 reads TGTGCCATCAGTGGAAGGCGGGGGGGATCAGATACGCAGTATTTT. Amino acid sequence: CAISGRRGGSDTQYF.

The rearrangement uses TRBV4-1 and TRBJ2-1; 9 bases line up with TRBD2. With 5 bases clipped from V and 3 bases from J, the junction kept 5 bases outside the gene matches. The germline gives CDR1 MGHRA, CDR2 YSYEKL. CDR3 length equals 15 residues. The CDR3 nucleotides read TGCGCCAGCAGCACCCGGACTAGCGACTACAATGAGCAGTTCTTC. This translates into CASSTRTSDYNEQFF.

This chain joins TRBV29-1 and TRBJ2-3; no firm D call. This CDR3 is built from 11 residues. The V and J ends lost 6 bases and 5 bases respectively, with 9 bases between them. Germline V gene lookup returns CDR1 SQVTM and CDR2 ANQGSEA. CDR3: CSVLPRDTQYF. The CDR3 DNA sequence: TGCAGCGTCCTCCCTCGAGATACGCAGTATTTT.

J is TRBJ1-1 and V is TRBV18; the match to TRBD1 covers 7 bases. The CDR3 covers 13 residues. The V and J ends lost 1 base and 4 bases, in that order; junction bases with no gene match: 0. Germline V lookup: CDR1 KGHSH, CDR2 LQKENI. The CDR3 region is CASSPQGATEAFF. The CDR3 DNA follows: TGTGCCAGCTCACCACAGGGGGCCACTGAAGCTTTCTTT.

The gene calls are TRBV10-2 and TRBJ1-1, with D possibly being TRBD1 (5 bases). The V end was cut by 3 bases, the J end by 5 bases, with 19 bases between. CDR3 length: 16 residues. From germline, CDR1 is WSHSY and CDR2 SAAADI. The CDR3 DNA is TGCGCCAGCAGTGACCACGGCATCATAGGGGCGACTGAAGCTTTCTTT. Translating gives CASSDHGIIGATEAFF.

The chain has TRBV5-1 and TRBJ1-1; 10 bases map to TRBD1. The CDR3 is made up of 15 amino acids. The V segment lost 4 bases and the J segment 6 bases; nucleotides outside the gene matches: 9. Germline CDR1 and CDR2: SGHRS and YFSETQ. The CDR3 loop reads CASSVGQGDGAEAFF. In nucleotides, the CDR3 is TGCGCCAGCAGCGTCGGACAGGGGGATGGAGCTGAAGCTTTCTTT.

The V and J genes are TRBV4-3 and TRBJ1-2; D is unresolved. The CDR3 has 12 amino acids. The V and J ends lost 2 bases and 4 bases respectively, with 5 bases between them. In germline, CDR1 is LGHNA, CDR2 YSLEER. DNA for the CDR3: TGCGCCAGCAGCCAACAAGGCTATGGCTACACCTTC. Translating it yields CASSQQGYGYTF.

V and J are TRBV4-2 and TRBJ1-3; weak D call: TRBD1 (6 bases). The V and J ends lost 3 bases and 0 bases respectively, with 18 bases between them. This CDR3 comprises 18 residues. Germline lookup yields CDR1 LGHNA and CDR2 YNFKEQ. In DNA, the CDR3 is TGTGCCAGCAGCCATTATACAGGGTCCCCTAGCTCTGGAAACACCATATATTTT. Protein sequence: CASSHYTGSPSSGNTIYF.

This rearrangement joins TRBV19 to TRBJ1-1; D not resolved. V was cut by 2 bases and J by 2 bases, with 12 bases left in between. The germline gives CDR1 LNHDA, CDR2 SQIVND (reference sequence). There are 15 residues in the CDR3. Here the CDR3 reads CASSIRALYNTEAFF. The CDR3, as DNA: TGTGCCAGTAGTATACGCGCCCTATACAACACTGAAGCTTTCTTT.

The chain combines TRBV7-9 with TRBJ2-5; 12 nucleotides line up with TRBD2. Trimming cost V 1 base and J 5 bases; bases outside gene matches: 11. CDR3 size: 18 residues. Germline CDR1 reads SEHNR; CDR2 reads FQNEAQ (reference sequence). CDR3 residues: CASSLGLAGVGDKETQYF. The CDR3, as DNA: TGTGCCAGCAGCTTAGGACTAGCGGGGGTAGGTGACAAGGAGACCCAGTACTTC. Variable domain in full (rest from reference TRBV7-9 and TRBJ2-5): DTGVSQNPRHKITKRGQNVTFRCDPISEHNRLYWYRQTLGQGPEFLTYFQNEAQLEKSRLLSDRFSAERPKGSFSTLEIQRTEQGDSAMYLCASSLGLAGVGDKETQYFGPGTRLLVL.

This clone turned up a few times. The chain uses TRBV7-2 and TRBJ1-2; 7 bases agree with TRBD1. The germline gives CDR1 SGHTA, CDR2 FQGNSA. This CDR3 is 14 amino acids long. The V and J ends lost 2 bases and 4 bases, in that order; junction bases with no gene match: 4. CDR3 sequence: CASSLIQGTYGYTF. CDR3 DNA: TGTGCCAGCAGCTTAATACAGGGGACCTATGGCTACACCTTC.

The chain uses TRBV7-6 and TRBJ2-7; either TRBD1 or TRBD2 may supply D (5 bases each). There are 15 residues in the CDR3. V gave up 1 base and J gave up 3 bases, with 13 bases separating them. Germline-derived CDR1 and CDR2 are SGHVS and FNYEAQ. The CDR3 region is CASSLGSGANYEQYF. The CDR3 DNA reads as TGTGCCAGCAGCTTAGGCTCCGGGGCTAACTACGAGCAGTACTTC.

V and J are TRBV5-1 and TRBJ1-2, with D tentatively TRBD1 (5 bases). Germline V gene data show CDR1 as SGHRS and CDR2 as YFSETQ. The CDR3 is 13 residues long. The ends were cut back, 1 base at V and 2 bases at J, with 6 bases in the middle. The DNA for the CDR3 is TGCGCCAGCAGCTTGTGGACAAACTATGGCTACACCTTC. Translation gives CASSLWTNYGYTF.

The chain combines TRBV7-2 with TRBJ1-5; D may be TRBD1 (5 bases). Trimming pared 4 bases from V and 7 bases from J, leaving 17 bases between. Germline assignment: CDR1 SGHTA and CDR2 FQGNSA. The CDR3 consists of 15 residues. The CDR3 is CASSYGRGEGQPQHF. CDR3 DNA: TGTGCCAGCAGCTACGGACGGGGGGAAGGACAGCCCCAGCATTTT.

The rearrangement links TRBV7-2 to TRBJ2-7, with unresolved D. V was clipped by 1 base and J by 2 bases, with 12 bases between them. CDR3 size: 15 residues. Germline values: CDR1 SGHTA, CDR2 FQGNSA. DNA of the CDR3: TGTGCCAGCAGCTTAGAAGGGATGTCTACCTACGAGCAGTACTTC. As protein: CASSLEGMSTYEQYF.

The chain combines TRBV19 with TRBJ1-5; D gene unclear. Trimming removed 0 bases at V and 2 bases at J, with 11 bases between. The CDR3 has 16 residues. Germline V gene sequence: CDR1 LNHDA, CDR2 SQIVND (reference sequence). The CDR3 nucleotides are TGTGCCAGTAGTATAGATCTATTGGAGGGCAATCAGCCCCAGCATTTT. Its translation is CASSIDLLEGNQPQHF.

The rearrangement uses TRBV30 and TRBJ2-5; D gene unclear. In germline, CDR1 is GTSNPN, CDR2 SVGIG (reference sequence). This CDR3 contains 13 residues. V was pared by 2 bases and J by 1 base, with 8 bases between. The CDR3 here is CAWSKNSQETQYF. In DNA form, the CDR3 reads TGTGCCTGGAGTAAAAACAGCCAAGAGACCCAGTACTTC.

This clone was picked up a small number of times. The chain combines TRBV7-6 with TRBJ2-1; 8 nucleotides match TRBD2. The CDR3 contains 14 residues. Per the germline V gene, CDR1 is SGHVS and CDR2 is FNYEAQ. J gave up 5 bases and V 4 bases, and 4 bases lay outside the gene matches. The CDR3 DNA sequence: TGTGCCAGCAGCTCCGGGGGGGTCGACAATGAGCAGTTCTTC. Its translation: CASSSGGVDNEQFF.

This clone appeared a single time. The V gene is TRBV6-1, the J gene TRBJ1-1, with unresolved D. In germline, CDR1 is MNHNS, CDR2 SASEGT. The CDR3 is made up of 12 amino acids. V was shortened by 9 bases and J by 0 bases, with 8 bases between the two germline ends. CDR3: CASERMNTEAFF. The CDR3 nucleotides are TGTGCCAGTGAACGGATGAACACTGAAGCTTTCTTT.

The chain uses TRBV30 and TRBJ1-2, with D perhaps TRBD1 (5 bases). The CDR3 length is 15 residues. Per germline, CDR1 GTSNPN and CDR2 SVGIG (reference sequence). V lost 8 bases and J lost 8, with 27 bases in between. The DNA for the CDR3 is TGTGCCGGCCTTTTGCGGGAGCTGGGCCAGGGCGGCTACACCTTC. This codes for CAGLLRELGQGGYTF.

The V call is TRBV15, the J call TRBJ1-2; no reliable D call. The germline gives CDR1 LNHNV, CDR2 YYDKDF (reference sequence). The CDR3 is 11 amino acids. V lost 0 bases and J lost 8, with 4 bases in between. CDR3 sequence reads: CATSRDDGYTF. The CDR3 DNA reads TGTGCCACCAGCAGAGATGACGGCTACACCTTC.

The chain couples TRBV13 to TRBJ1-2, with D maybe TRBD1 (5 bases). This CDR3 comprises 13 residues. V lost 1 base and J 6 bases, leaving 9 bases between the germline ends. The germline V gene has CDR1 PRHDT and CDR2 FYEKMQ (reference sequence). DNA of the CDR3: TGTGCCAGCAGCTTAGCCAGGGAAGATGGCTACACCTTC. Its protein is CASSLAREDGYTF.

The rearrangement joins TRBV6-5 to TRBJ1-2; 10 positions match TRBD1. Germline assignment: CDR1 MNHEY and CDR2 SVGAGI. J was trimmed by 14 bases and V by 7 bases; bases with no gene match: 7. This CDR3 is built from 11 residues. The CDR3 sequence is CASNGQGVVTF. As DNA, the CDR3 is TGTGCCAGCAACGGACAGGGGGTTGTTACCTTC.

This sequence joins TRBV5-4 and TRBJ2-7; TRBD2 is a possible D gene (7 bases). Germline V lookup: CDR1 SGHNT, CDR2 YYREEE (reference sequence). Trimming took off 0 bases at V and 5 bases at J, with 18 bases between the two ends. The CDR3 is made up of 16 amino acids. CDR3 DNA sequence: TGTGCCAGCAGCTTGGGGGGCGGGGGCAGGGTGAACGAGCAGTACTTC. It specifies CASSLGGGGRVNEQYF.

This clone appeared a single time. As DNA, the CDR3 is TGTGCCAGCCGCCCCACCTCGGGGGCCGAGCAGTACTTC. It is translated as CASRPTSGAEQYF. V is TRBV2 and J is TRBJ2-7; D may match TRBD1 or TRBD2 (6 bases each). V shed 8 bases and J shed 6 bases, with 17 bases lying between them. CDR3 length equals 13 residues. Per germline, CDR1 SNHLY and CDR2 FYNNEI.

V gene TRBV11-2 combines with J gene TRBJ2-7; D is possibly TRBD1 (6 bases). The CDR3 contains 14 residues. Trimming pared 2 bases from V and 4 bases from J, leaving 12 bases between. Germline loops: CDR1 SGHAT, CDR2 FQNNGV. CDR3 nucleotides: TGTGCCAGCAGCTTATCCGGACAGACATACGAGCAGTACTTC. Translating it yields CASSLSGQTYEQYF.

The CDR3 bases are TGCGCCAGCAGCCAAGGCACGGGAAGAGAGACCCAGTACTTC. Translation gives CASSQGTGRETQYF. The genes are TRBV4-3 and TRBJ2-5, with D possibly TRBD2 on 5 matching bases. The CDR3 has 14 residues. The ends were cut back, 1 base at V and 4 bases at J, with 10 bases in the middle. Germline V lookup: CDR1 LGHNA, CDR2 YSLEER.

The V call is TRBV18, the J call TRBJ1-1; D gene unclear. Trimming shortened V by 4 bases and J by 3 bases, and 9 bases separated the two germline ends. The CDR3 totals 13 residues. The germline gives CDR1 KGHSH, CDR2 LQKENI. The CDR3 loop reads CASSRRLDTEAFF. Written as DNA, the CDR3 is TGTGCCAGCTCACGTCGGCTTGACACTGAAGCTTTCTTT.

This chain connects TRBV5-1 to TRBJ1-1, with TRBD1 identical over 11 bases. The CDR3 runs 15 residues. Germline CDR1 is SGHRS and CDR2 is YFSETQ. Losses at the gene ends were 4 bases for V and 5 bases for J; bases not matched to a gene: 7. The CDR3 nucleotides are TGCGCCAGCAGCATGGACAGGGGGCTTGAGACTGAAGCTTTCTTT. It specifies CASSMDRGLETEAFF.